This entry concerns a single T cell receptor (beta chain). This sample stems from a study of radiation and T cells in renal cell carcinoma. Sequencing was performed with immunoSEQ multiplex PCR; in TCRdb, only in-frame clones are kept and a portion is missing. The sample consists of about 86,000 clones, approximately 80% of them appearing once. Time point described: blood 4 weeks post-SBRT, at nephrectomy. This sample's treatment: 15 Gy SBRT to primary tumor, nephrectomy 4 weeks later. Nephrectomy followed 15 Gy stereotactic body radiation by 4 weeks. Clear cell pathology was present in this patient's renal cell carcinoma. J lost 5 bases, V lost 3 bases, and 5 bases had no gene match. In germline, CDR1 is MGHRA, CDR2 YSYEKL. The CDR3 spans 15 residues.

The source material was blood, sampled from a patient whose treatment included radiotherapy and nephrectomy. The gene calls are TRBV4-1 and TRBJ2-2, with 8 bases that match TRBD2. The TCR was taken from a man aged 50-59 years with renal cell carcinoma. For the CDR3, the DNA is TGCGCCAGCAGCCAGACAGTAGCGGGAACCGGGGAGCTGTTTTTT. Its protein is CASSQTVAGTGELFF.